The source of this T cell receptor (beta chain) is a study of T-cell memory formation after mild COVID-19. As for the study in general: Most TCR clusters belonged to a single donor.

Study conclusions and caveats: Clones shrinking from day 15 to 85 showed even CD4/CD8 mixes; later expanders tilted CD4+.

This clonotype was seen only a few times. Its antigen is as yet unknown. Barcoded TCR alpha and TCR beta cDNA libraries with UMIs came from 5'RACE using constant-segment primers. MiXCR was run by TCRdb on the 5' RACE reads, yielding one entry per CDR3 protein. The sample lists around 340,000 distinct CDR3 sequences, roughly 13% occurring once. Per germline, CDR1 SGDLS and CDR2 YYNGEE. The CDR3 loop spans 16 amino acids. V lost 3 bases to trimming and J lost 4 bases, with 18 bases between them. The receptor comes from a man younger than 30 who had mild COVID-19 (a few samples of this study predate the infection). Cell type and time point are not known. Sequencing used PBMCs or a T cell subset sorted from them (not recorded which). The chain is built from TRBV9 and TRBJ2-3, with D maybe TRBD2 (6 bases). The CDR3 bases are TGTGCCAGCAGCGCTAGCCCGGGGGTCTGGGCAGATACGCAGTATTTT. It specifies CASSASPGVWADTQYF. Combining the CDR3 with reference TRBV9 and TRBJ2-3 gives the whole variable domain DSGVTQTPKHLITATGQRVTLRCSPRSGDLSVYWYQQSLDQGLQFLIQYYNGEERAKGNILERFSAQQFPDLHSELNLSSLELGDSALYFCASSASPGVWADTQYFGPGTRLTVL.